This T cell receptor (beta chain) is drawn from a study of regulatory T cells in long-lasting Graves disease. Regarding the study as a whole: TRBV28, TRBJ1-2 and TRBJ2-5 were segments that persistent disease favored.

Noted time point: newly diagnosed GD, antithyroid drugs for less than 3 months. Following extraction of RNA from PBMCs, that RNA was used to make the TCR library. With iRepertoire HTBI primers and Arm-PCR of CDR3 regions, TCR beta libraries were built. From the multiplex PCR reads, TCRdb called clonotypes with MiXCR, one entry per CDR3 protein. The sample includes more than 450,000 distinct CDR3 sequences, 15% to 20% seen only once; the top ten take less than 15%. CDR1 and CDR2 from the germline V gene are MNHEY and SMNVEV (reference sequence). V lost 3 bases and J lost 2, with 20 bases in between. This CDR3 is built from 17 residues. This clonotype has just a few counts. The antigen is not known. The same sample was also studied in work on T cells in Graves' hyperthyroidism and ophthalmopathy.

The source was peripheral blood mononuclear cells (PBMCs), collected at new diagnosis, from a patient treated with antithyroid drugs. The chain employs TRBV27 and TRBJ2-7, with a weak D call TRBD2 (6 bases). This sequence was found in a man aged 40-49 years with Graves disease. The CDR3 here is CASSLGRGGHSPYEQYF. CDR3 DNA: TGTGCCAGCAGTTTGGGAAGGGGAGGACATAGTCCCTACGAGCAGTACTTC.